This TCR beta chain originates from a study of early T cells in non-severe SARS-CoV-2 infection. Via MiXCR, TCRdb re-called the 5' RACE reads, giving one row per CDR3 protein. The sample has about 92,000 distinct CDR3 sequences, approximately 15% seen once. The CDR3 spans 14 residues. The V end was cut by 5 bases, the J end by 6 bases, with 16 bases between. The chain uses TRBV12-3 or TRBV12-4 and TRBJ1-2; perhaps TRBD1 as D (6 bases). Sequences were obtained from whole blood. The source of this sequence is an adult who was a healthcare worker with PCR-confirmed SARS-CoV-2 infection or an uninfected control (not recorded which). CDR3 sequence: CASSPTGSANGYTF. DNA for the CDR3: TGTGCCAGCAGTCCCACAGGGTCTGCGAATGGCTACACCTTC.